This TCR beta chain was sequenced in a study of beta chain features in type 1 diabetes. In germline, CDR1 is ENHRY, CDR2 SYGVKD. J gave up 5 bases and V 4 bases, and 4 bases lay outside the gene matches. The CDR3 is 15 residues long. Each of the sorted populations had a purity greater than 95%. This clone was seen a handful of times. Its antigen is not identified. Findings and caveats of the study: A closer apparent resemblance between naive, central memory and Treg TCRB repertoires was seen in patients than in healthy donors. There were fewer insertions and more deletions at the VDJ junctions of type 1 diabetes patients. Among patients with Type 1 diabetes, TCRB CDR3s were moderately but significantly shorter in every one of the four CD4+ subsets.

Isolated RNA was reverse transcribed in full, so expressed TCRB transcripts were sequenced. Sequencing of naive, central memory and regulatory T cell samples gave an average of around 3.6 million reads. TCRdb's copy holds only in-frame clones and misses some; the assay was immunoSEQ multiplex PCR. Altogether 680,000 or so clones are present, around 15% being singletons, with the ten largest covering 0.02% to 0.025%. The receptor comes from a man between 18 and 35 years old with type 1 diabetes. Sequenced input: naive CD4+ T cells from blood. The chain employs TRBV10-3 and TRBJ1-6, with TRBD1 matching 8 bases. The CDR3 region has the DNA TGTGCCATCAGTGTTACAGGGGGTGATAATTCACCCCTCCACTTT. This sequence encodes CAISVTGGDNSPLHF.